This TCR beta chain was profiled in a study of blood T cell repertoires in COVID-19 (dated by TCRdb to the early 2020s). At the level of the whole study: Collaborator samples came from the United States, Italy and Spain and covered acute and convalescent phases of COVID-19. The prospective study material was composed of cDNA or gDNA derived from T cells, B-cell-depleted T cells, or PBMCs. Subjects who had been exposed to COVID-19, were actively infected with it, or had recovered from it provided the deeply sampled blood TCRbeta repertoires that made up the dataset. The repertoires were released in a freely available public database meant as a resource for research on the immune response to SARS-CoV-2. The samples were drawn from two sources: the first 160 participants of the ongoing ImmuneRACE study, and fewer than 1,500 subjects contributed by 6 global collaborators. Sample metadata almost always included a de-identified subject ID, COVID-19 status, age in years and sex. Where available, HLA class I and class II types were taken from metadata supplied by the sample provider and were not determined by assay-based typing.

TCRbeta CDR3 regions were amplified from genomic DNA using the immunoSEQ Assay, a bias-controlled multiplex PCR. In the paper's pipeline: Nucleated cell counts per sample were estimated from amplification of reference gene primers within the assay. To quantify the absolute abundance of each unique TCRbeta CDR3 rearrangement, sequence reads were collapsed and filtered. For each sample, productive Simpson clonality was calculated by taking the square root of Simpson's diversity index across productive rearrangements. This immuneACCESS table, as held by TCRdb, lists in-frame sequences with V and J called but not all clones. Of the missing ones, under half trace to an unresolved V gene in checked studies; the others have no known cause. V and J calls and clone size are those listed in that table; D and trimming were worked out from the DNA. This sample has 250,000 or so clones in its table, and around nine tenths of those were observed once. The top ten hold roughly 4.9% of the sample.

The CDR3 sequence holds 14 residues, the cysteine and phenylalanine included. Left in the record is the CDR3 DNA by itself, 42 bases read in frame from the first base. V drops 8 bases and J drops 0 bases, leaving 11 bases in between. In the germline V gene, CDR1 corresponds to MNHNS and CDR2 to SASEGT. As for this clone: The antigen this receptor binds is unknown. No much larger clone exists at a distance of one base, and base qualities are not known.

The study at large found these results: The amount of clinical and demographic metadata varied by source and participant and was provided uncurated.

One collaborating source in Seattle enrolled patients during active infection and followed them longitudinally through the course of disease. Each collaborating institution followed its own protocols to collect whole blood in K2EDTA tubes. For TCRbeta analysis, collaborator samples were shipped as frozen whole blood, as isolated PBMCs, or as DNA extracted from either sample type. The origin of this receptor is a woman between 55 and 75 years old with COVID-19, enrolled during active disease. Rearrangement joined TRBV6-1 to TRBJ1-5; the D gene is perhaps TRBD1, on 6 matching bases. Material for sequencing was peripheral blood. The CDR3 is CASHRTASNQPQHF. The nucleotides read TGTGCCAGCCATAGGACAGCTAGCAATCAGCCCCAGCATTTT.